Listed below are T cell receptor beta chains from one sample, sequenced in a study of blood T cell repertoires in COVID-19. Assay used: immunoSEQ multiplex PCR; TCRdb lists only in-frame clones, some missing. Among over 250,000 clones listed, about nine tenths were seen once. The sequenced sample was PBMCs or T cells enriched from blood (not recorded which). These receptors all stem from a woman in her 30s who had recovered from COVID-19. Each CDR3 is given with its conserved first and last residue. The D gene is left open where the match is weak. Size is stated for part of the rows, as once, few or many counts, or as a class when the clone is expanded.

v_call,j_call,d_call,clone_size,cdr3_nt,cdr3_aa
TRBV6-5,TRBJ2-1,-,-,TGTGCCAGCAGTTACTCGGCGGCTACCTCCTACAATGAGCAGTTCTTC,CASSYSAATSYNEQFF
TRBV19,TRBJ1-4,TRBD1,-,TGTGCCAGTAGTAGCGGACAGGGGGATGAAAAACTGTTTTTT,CASSSGQGDEKLFF
TRBV28,TRBJ1-2,-,-,TGTGCCAGCAGTTTAACGGGGGGCGTCTATGGCTACACCTTC,CASSLTGGVYGYTF
TRBV29-1,TRBJ1-1,-,-,TGCAGCGCTCCAACCCCGGGACACGAGAACACTGAAGCTTTCTTT,CSAPTPGHENTEAFF
TRBV21-1,TRBJ1-5,-,-,TGTGCCAGCACCCTCAGGGCGGGCAATCAGCCCCAGCATTTT,CASTLRAGNQPQHF
TRBV5-6,TRBJ1-1,-,-,TGTGCCAGCAGGGGAGGGAACACTGAAGCTTTCTTT,CASRGGNTEAFF
TRBV19,TRBJ2-3,TRBD1,-,TGTGCCAGTAGTATAGGGATCGGAACAGGGGCTACAGATACGCAGTATTTT,CASSIGIGTGATDTQYF
TRBV12-3/TRBV12-4,TRBJ1-4,-,few,TGTGCCATCTCATCTTCGGGAAAGAAACTGTTTTTT,CAISSSGKKLFF
TRBV27,TRBJ2-1,-,-,TGTGCCGCGAGACTGGCCTCCTACAATGAGCAGTTCTTC,CAARLASYNEQFF
TRBV4-2,TRBJ1-2,TRBD1,-,TGTGCCAGCAGCCAAGAGACAGGGTACTATGGCTACACCTTC,CASSQETGYYGYTF
TRBV6-2/TRBV6-3,TRBJ1-5,-,-,TGTGCCAGCAGTCAGATATATAGCAATCAGCCCCAGCATTTT,CASSQIYSNQPQHF
TRBV10-3,TRBJ2-1,TRBD2,-,TGTGCCATCAGTGAGGGGGTAGCGGGAGGGCGGTACAATGAGCAGTTCTTC,CAISEGVAGGRYNEQFF
TRBV10-3,TRBJ1-5,-,-,TGTGCCATCAGTGAGTCCGGGGGGTCGGGCGGCAATCAGCCCCAGCATTTT,CAISESGGSGGNQPQHF
TRBV9,TRBJ2-3,-,-,TGTGCCAGCAGCCTTAGCGCCATCGGGACAGATACGCAGTATTTT,CASSLSAIGTDTQYF
TRBV7-8,TRBJ1-4,TRBD1,-,TGTGCCAGCAGCTTAGAGGGGGCGGCTAATGAAAAACTGTTTTTT,CASSLEGAANEKLFF
TRBV7-6,TRBJ2-1,-,few,TGTGCCAGCAGCTCCCTCTTGGGGGGGGCGAAGAATGAGCAGTTCTTC,CASSSLLGGAKNEQFF
TRBV11-2,TRBJ2-7,-,-,TGTGCCAGCAGCTTCGGAGCGGGCGAGCAGTACTTC,CASSFGAGEQYF
TRBV30,TRBJ1-6,-,-,TGTGCCTGGAGTGTTGGTGGGCCAGGACTTAATTCACCCCTCCACTTT,CAWSVGGPGLNSPLHF
TRBV18,TRBJ2-5,TRBD1,-,TGTGCCAGCTCACCAAGGACAGGGAGGTGGGAGACCCAGTACTTC,CASSPRTGRWETQYF
TRBV6-5,TRBJ1-2,-,-,TGTGCCAGCAGTTACTCGGGGCACGGCTATGGCTACACCTTC,CASSYSGHGYGYTF
TRBV4-1,TRBJ2-1,-,-,TGCGCCAGCAGCCAAGATGGGGCCAAAACAGATGAGCAGTTCTTC,CASSQDGAKTDEQFF
TRBV7-8,TRBJ1-4,-,once,TGTGCCAGCAGCTCCCGTATTGGGCTACTGTTTTTT,CASSSRIGLLFF
TRBV5-1,TRBJ1-1,-,-,TGCGCCAGCAGCCTAGTACAGGGCTCTGTGAACACTGAAGCTTTCTTT,CASSLVQGSVNTEAFF
TRBV28,TRBJ1-6,-,-,TGTGCCAGCAGAAGCGCGGAGTCCTTCTATAATTCACCCCTCCACTTT,CASRSAESFYNSPLHF
TRBV10-1,TRBJ1-1,TRBD1,-,TGCGCCAGCAGGAATCTTGACAGGGTGAACACTGAAGCTTTCTTT,CASRNLDRVNTEAFF
TRBV4-2,TRBJ2-1,TRBD1,-,TGTGCCAGCAGCCAAGCGGGACAGGGGGTAGATGAGCAGTTCTTC,CASSQAGQGVDEQFF
TRBV6-2/TRBV6-3,TRBJ1-5,TRBD1,-,TGTGCCAGCAGTTTACAGGGGGCGCCGGGCAATCAGCCCCAGCATTTT,CASSLQGAPGNQPQHF
TRBV6-5,TRBJ2-3,TRBD2,-,TGTGCCAGCAGGGCGGGACTAGCGGGCACAGATACGCAGTATTTT,CASRAGLAGTDTQYF
TRBV18,TRBJ2-7,-,-,TGTGCCAGCTCGAGCAGGACAGTTACCTACGAGCAGTACTTC,CASSSRTVTYEQYF
TRBV28,TRBJ2-1,-,-,TGTGCCAGCAGTTTATCATTGGACATCTACAATGAGCAGTTCTTC,CASSLSLDIYNEQFF
TRBV28,TRBJ2-7,-,-,TGTGCCAGCAGTCCTCATGTTGAGGGTCACGACGAGCAGTACTTC,CASSPHVEGHDEQYF
TRBV12-3/TRBV12-4,TRBJ2-2,-,-,TGTGCCAGCAGCGGGGAGACCGGGGAGCTGTTTTTT,CASSGETGELFF
TRBV6-5,TRBJ2-3,-,-,TGTGCCAGCACCCCCACCGGGACAGATACGCAGTATTTT,CASTPTGTDTQYF
TRBV7-8,TRBJ2-2,-,-,TGTGCCAGCAGCGGGGCGGGGAGCGGAATCGGGGAGCTGTTTTTT,CASSGAGSGIGELFF
TRBV28,TRBJ1-6,-,-,TGTGCCAGCACCTTGGGGAGCTCCTATAATTCACCCCTCCACTTT,CASTLGSSYNSPLHF
TRBV7-8,TRBJ2-1,-,-,TGTGCCAGCAGCTTAACTTGGGGGGTGCAGTTCTTC,CASSLTWGVQFF
TRBV5-5,TRBJ1-4,-,-,TGTGCCAGCAGCTATGGTATCGGTGATGAAAAACTGTTTTTT,CASSYGIGDEKLFF
TRBV7-9,TRBJ2-1,TRBD2,-,TGTGCCAGCAGCTTAAGGCTAGCGGGATTAAATGAGCAGTTCTTC,CASSLRLAGLNEQFF